The present TCR beta chain was sequenced within a study of regulatory T cells in long-lasting Graves disease. Sequencing libraries for TCR beta were prepared with iRepertoire HTBI primers and Arm-PCR of CDR3 regions. Using its own MiXCR run on the multiplex PCR reads, TCRdb lists one record per CDR3 protein. The sample lists about 210,000 distinct CDR3 sequences; approximately 18% were seen once. Stated time point: newly diagnosed GD, antithyroid drugs for less than 3 months. The TCR library was made from RNA that had been extracted from PBMCs in TRIzol. Roughly 10 milliliters of peripheral blood were drawn into EDTA tubes. These same data were also listed under a study on T cells in Graves' hyperthyroidism and ophthalmopathy. That paper adds: During a first-round RT-PCR of the TCR CDR3, the HTBI primer set was used.

Sequenced material: peripheral blood mononuclear cells (PBMCs), taken at new diagnosis, from a patient treated with antithyroid drugs. This clonotype originated in a woman in her twenties or thirties with Graves disease.

CDR3 loop: CASSPWTGDGQETQYF. CDR3 sequence (DNA): TGTGCCAGTAGTCCGTGGACAGGGGATGGCCAAGAGACCCAGTACTTC. The chain carries TRBV19 and TRBJ2-5, with TRBD1 matching 9 bases. J gave up 1 base and V 5 bases, and 8 bases lay outside the gene matches. There are 16 residues in the CDR3. In germline, CDR1 is LNHDA, CDR2 SQIVND (reference sequence).